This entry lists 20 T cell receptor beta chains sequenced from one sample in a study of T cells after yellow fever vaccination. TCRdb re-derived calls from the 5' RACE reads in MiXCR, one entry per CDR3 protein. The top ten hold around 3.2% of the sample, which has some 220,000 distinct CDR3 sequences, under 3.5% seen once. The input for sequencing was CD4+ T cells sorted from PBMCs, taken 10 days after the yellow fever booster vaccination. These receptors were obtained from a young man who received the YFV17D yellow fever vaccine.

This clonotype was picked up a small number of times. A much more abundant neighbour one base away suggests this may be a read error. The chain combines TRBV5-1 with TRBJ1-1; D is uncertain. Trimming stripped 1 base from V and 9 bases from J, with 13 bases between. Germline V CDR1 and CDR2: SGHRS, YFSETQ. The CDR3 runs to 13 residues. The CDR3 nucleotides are TGCGCCAGCAGCTTGATTTCCACCCAGCAAGCTTTCTTT. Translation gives CASSLISTQQAFF.

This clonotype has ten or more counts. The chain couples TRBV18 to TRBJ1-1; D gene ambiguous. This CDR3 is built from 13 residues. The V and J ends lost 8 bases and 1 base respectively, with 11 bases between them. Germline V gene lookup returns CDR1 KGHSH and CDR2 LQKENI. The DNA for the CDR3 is TGTGCCAGCCAAGTCGGGGAGAACACTGAAGCTTTCTTT. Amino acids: CASQVGENTEAFF. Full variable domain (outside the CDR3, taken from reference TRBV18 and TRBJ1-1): NAGVMQNPRHLVRRRGQEARLRCSPMKGHSHVYWYRQLPEEGLKFMVYLQKENIIDESGMPKERFSAEFPKEGPSILRIQQVVRGDSAAYFCASQVGENTEAFFGQGTRLTVV.

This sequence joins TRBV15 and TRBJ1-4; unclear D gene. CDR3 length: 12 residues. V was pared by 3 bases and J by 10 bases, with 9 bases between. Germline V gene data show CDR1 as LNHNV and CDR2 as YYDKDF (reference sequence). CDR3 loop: CATSSGRLKLFF. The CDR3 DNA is TGTGCCACCAGCAGTGGCAGACTAAAACTGTTTTTT.

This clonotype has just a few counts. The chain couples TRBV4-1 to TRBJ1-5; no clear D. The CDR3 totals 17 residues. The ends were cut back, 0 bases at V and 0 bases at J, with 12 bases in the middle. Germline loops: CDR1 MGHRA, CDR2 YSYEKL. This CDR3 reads CASSQEIRQDSNQPQHF. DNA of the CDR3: TGCGCCAGCAGCCAAGAAATAAGACAAGATAGCAATCAGCCCCAGCATTTT.

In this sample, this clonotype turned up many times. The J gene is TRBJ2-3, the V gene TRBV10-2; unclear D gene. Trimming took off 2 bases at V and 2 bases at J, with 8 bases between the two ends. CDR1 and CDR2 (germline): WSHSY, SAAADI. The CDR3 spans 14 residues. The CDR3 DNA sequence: TGCGCCAGCAGTGAGGGGCACTACACAGATACGCAGTATTTT. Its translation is CASSEGHYTDTQYF.

CDR3 residues: CSVAQGAGELFF. DNA of the CDR3: TGCAGCGTTGCACAGGGTGCCGGGGAGCTGTTTTTT. The rearrangement uses TRBV29-1 and TRBJ2-2; the D gene is possibly TRBD1 (6 bases). Trimming removed 4 bases at V and 6 bases at J, with 9 bases between. Germline CDR1 reads SQVTM; CDR2 reads ANQGSEA. The CDR3 runs to 12 residues.

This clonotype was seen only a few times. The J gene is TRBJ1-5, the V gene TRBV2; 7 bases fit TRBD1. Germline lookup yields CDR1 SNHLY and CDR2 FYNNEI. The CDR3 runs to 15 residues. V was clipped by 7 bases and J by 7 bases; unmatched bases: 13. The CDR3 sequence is CASKDTGGGGQPQHF. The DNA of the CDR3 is TGTGCCAGCAAAGATACCGGAGGAGGGGGCCAGCCCCAGCATTTT.

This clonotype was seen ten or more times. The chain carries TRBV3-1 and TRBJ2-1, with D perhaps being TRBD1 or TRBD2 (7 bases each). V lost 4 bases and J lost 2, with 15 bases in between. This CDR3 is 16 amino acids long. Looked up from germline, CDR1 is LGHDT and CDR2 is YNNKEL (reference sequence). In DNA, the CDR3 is TGTGCCAGCAGCCTCAGGGGGGGCCCTACCTACAATGAGCAGTTCTTC. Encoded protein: CASSLRGGPTYNEQFF.

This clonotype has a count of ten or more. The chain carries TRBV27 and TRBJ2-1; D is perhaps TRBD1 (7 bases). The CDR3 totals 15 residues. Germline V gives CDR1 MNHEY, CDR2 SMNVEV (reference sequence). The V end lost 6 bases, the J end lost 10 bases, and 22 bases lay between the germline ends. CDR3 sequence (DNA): TGTGCCAGCAGGGGACTTATGACAGGGTCAAAGGAGCAGTTCTTC. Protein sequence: CASRGLMTGSKEQFF.

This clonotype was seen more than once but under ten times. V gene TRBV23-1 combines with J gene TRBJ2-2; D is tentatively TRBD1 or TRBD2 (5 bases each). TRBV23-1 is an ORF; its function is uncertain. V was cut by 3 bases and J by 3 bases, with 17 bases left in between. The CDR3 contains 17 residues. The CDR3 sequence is CASSHQGPHIHTGELFF. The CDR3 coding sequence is TGCGCCAGCAGTCATCAGGGACCACATATACACACCGGGGAGCTGTTTTTT.

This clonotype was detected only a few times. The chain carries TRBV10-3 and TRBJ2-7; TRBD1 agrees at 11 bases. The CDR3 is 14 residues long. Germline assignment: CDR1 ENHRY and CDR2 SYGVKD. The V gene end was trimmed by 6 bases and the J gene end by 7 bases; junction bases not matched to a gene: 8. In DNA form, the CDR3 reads TGTGCCATCAGATCTGCCGGGACAGGGGGAGAGCAGTACGTC. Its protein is CAIRSAGTGGEQYV.

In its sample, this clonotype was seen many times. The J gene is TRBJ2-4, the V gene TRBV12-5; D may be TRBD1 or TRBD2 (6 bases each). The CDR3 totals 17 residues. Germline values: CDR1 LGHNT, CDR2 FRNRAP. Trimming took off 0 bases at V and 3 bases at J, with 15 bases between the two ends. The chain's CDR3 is CASGLVFGGLGKNIQYF. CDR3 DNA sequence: TGTGCTAGTGGTTTGGTCTTCGGGGGCTTGGGCAAAAACATTCAGTACTTC.

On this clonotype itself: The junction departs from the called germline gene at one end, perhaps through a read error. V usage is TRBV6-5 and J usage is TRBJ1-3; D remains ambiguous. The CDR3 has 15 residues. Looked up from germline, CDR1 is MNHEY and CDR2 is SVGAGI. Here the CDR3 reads CASSYSMNSGNTTYF. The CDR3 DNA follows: TGTGCCAGCAGTTACTCGATGAACTCTGGAAACACCACATATTTT.

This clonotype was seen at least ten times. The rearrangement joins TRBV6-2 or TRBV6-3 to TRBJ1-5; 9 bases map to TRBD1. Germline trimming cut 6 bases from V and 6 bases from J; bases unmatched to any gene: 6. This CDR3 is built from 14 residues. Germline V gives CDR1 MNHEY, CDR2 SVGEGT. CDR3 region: CASSRGTGTQPQHF. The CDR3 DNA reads TGTGCCAGCAGCCGGGGGACAGGGACTCAGCCCCAGCATTTT.

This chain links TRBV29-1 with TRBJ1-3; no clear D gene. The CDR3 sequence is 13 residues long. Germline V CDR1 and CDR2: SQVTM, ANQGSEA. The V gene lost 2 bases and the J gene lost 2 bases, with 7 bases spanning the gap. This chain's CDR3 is CSVESGAGNTIYF. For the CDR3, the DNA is TGCAGCGTTGAATCCGGAGCTGGAAACACCATATATTTT. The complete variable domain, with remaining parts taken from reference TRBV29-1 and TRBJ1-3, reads SAVISQKPSRDICQRGTSLTIQCQVDSQVTMMFWYRQQPGQSLTLIATANQGSEATYESGFVIDKFPISRPNLTFSTLTVSNMSPEDSSIYLCSVESGAGNTIYFGEGSWLTVV.

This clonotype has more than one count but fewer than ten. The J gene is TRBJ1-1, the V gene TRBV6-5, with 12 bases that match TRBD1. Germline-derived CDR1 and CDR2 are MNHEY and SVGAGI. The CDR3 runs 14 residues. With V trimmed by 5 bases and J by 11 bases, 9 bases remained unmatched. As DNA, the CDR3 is TGTGCCAGCAGTCTCGGGACAGGGGGCAGGAGGGCTTTCTTT. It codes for CASSLGTGGRRAFF.

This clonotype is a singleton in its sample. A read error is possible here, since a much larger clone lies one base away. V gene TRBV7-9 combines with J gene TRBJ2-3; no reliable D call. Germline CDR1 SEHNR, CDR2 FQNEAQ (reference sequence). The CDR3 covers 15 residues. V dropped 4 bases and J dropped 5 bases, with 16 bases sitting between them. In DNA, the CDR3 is TGTGCCAGCAGCTCCCCCACCGGATTGGGAGATACGCAGTATTTT. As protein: CASSSPTGLGDTQYF.

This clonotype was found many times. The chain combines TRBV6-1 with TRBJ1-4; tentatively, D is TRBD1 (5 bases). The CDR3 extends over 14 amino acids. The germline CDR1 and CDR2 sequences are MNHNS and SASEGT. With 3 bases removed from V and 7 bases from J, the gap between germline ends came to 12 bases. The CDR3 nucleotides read TGTGCCAGCAGTGATAACAGGTCACCTGAAAAACTGTTTTTT. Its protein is CASSDNRSPEKLFF.

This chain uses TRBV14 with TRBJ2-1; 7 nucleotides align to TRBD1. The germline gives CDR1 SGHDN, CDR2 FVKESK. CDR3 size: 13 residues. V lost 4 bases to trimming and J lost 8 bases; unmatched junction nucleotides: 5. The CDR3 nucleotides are TGTGCCAGCAGCCTAGGAGACAGGGATGAGCAGTTCTTC. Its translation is CASSLGDRDEQFF.

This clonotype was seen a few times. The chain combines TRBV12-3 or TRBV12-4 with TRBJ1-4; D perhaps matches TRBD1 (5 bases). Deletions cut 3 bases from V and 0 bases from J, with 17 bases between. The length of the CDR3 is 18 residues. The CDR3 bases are TGTGCCAGCAGTTTCTCTTATGGGACGGGGACAACTAATGAAAAACTGTTTTTT. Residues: CASSFSYGTGTTNEKLFF.